This entry lists 25 T cell receptor beta chains sequenced from one sample in a study of graft-versus-host responses after intestinal transplantation. Libraries were prepared by immunoSEQ multiplex PCR; TCRdb keeps only in-frame clonotypes and omits some of them. The table lists around 120,000 clones, over 85% of them singletons. Their cognate antigens are unknown. Sequenced material: unstimulated CD4+ T cells sorted from spleen or lymph node cells, taken before intestinal transplant. The receptor set was obtained from a human donor who received an intestinal transplant.

CDR3 region: CASSLSVGRSRIDGYTF. The CDR3, as DNA: TGTGCCAGCAGTTTATCAGTGGGGCGGTCGAGGATAGATGGCTACACCTTC. The chain joins TRBV27 to TRBJ1-2; TRBD1 is a possible D gene (5 bases). CDR3 size: 17 residues. CDR1 and CDR2 (germline): MNHEY, SMNVEV (reference sequence). Between the trimmed V and J ends, which lost 0 bases and 6 bases, there was a span of 20 bases.

The chain has TRBV2 and TRBJ2-1, with TRBD1 as a possible D gene (5 bases). Germline V gene data show CDR1 as SNHLY and CDR2 as FYNNEI. The CDR3 extends over 13 amino acids. The germline V and J ends were trimmed by 4 bases and 10 bases, with 14 bases remaining between them. The CDR3 DNA is TGTGCCAGCAGTGTAATGAGCCAGGGCGAGCAGTTCTTC. This translates into CASSVMSQGEQFF.

V gene TRBV27 combines with J gene TRBJ2-7; TRBD2 aligns across 14 bases. Germline V gene sequence: CDR1 MNHEY, CDR2 SMNVEV (reference sequence). The CDR3 extends over 16 amino acids. With 6 bases clipped from V and 2 bases from J, the junction kept 6 bases outside the gene matches. The DNA of the CDR3 is TGTGCCAGCAGACTTGGACTAGCGGGAGGTCCCTACGAGCAGTACTTC. As protein: CASRLGLAGGPYEQYF.

This clone showed up just once. The genes are TRBV19 and TRBJ2-7; D is uncertain. The CDR3 is 15 amino acids. The germline V and J ends were trimmed by 0 bases and 2 bases, with 11 bases remaining between them. Germline V gives CDR1 LNHDA, CDR2 SQIVND (reference sequence). This CDR3 is CASSIDPSRPYEQYF. The CDR3 DNA reads TGTGCCAGTAGTATAGATCCGAGCCGGCCCTACGAGCAGTACTTC.

The V and J genes are TRBV6-6 and TRBJ2-1; the match to TRBD2 covers 7 bases. The germline V gene has CDR1 MNHNY and CDR2 SVGAGI (reference sequence). The CDR3 length is 12 residues. The ends lost 2 bases at V and 8 bases at J; junction bases unmatched: 0. The CDR3 region has the DNA TGTGCCAGCAGTTACGGGGGGGATGAGCAGTTCTTC. This translates into CASSYGGDEQFF.

This chain connects TRBV5-1 to TRBJ1-2; 9 nucleotides line up with TRBD1. The trim removed 0 bases at V and 7 bases at J, leaving 7 bases unmatched. The CDR3 spans 15 residues. The germline gives CDR1 SGHRS, CDR2 YFSETQ. The CDR3 reads CASSLEGQGRIGYTF. CDR3 coding DNA: TGCGCCAGCAGCTTGGAGGGACAGGGTCGAATTGGCTACACCTTC.

This clone was counted once. The chain is built from TRBV6-5 and TRBJ2-3, with D unresolved. The CDR3 covers 15 residues. Trimming took off 2 bases at V and 2 bases at J, with 11 bases between the two ends. Germline CDR1 MNHEY, CDR2 SVGAGI. CDR3 region: CASSYLGSYTDTQYF. The DNA for the CDR3 is TGTGCCAGCAGTTACCTCGGCAGCTACACAGATACGCAGTATTTT.

The V call is TRBV4-2, the J call TRBJ1-2; D might be TRBD1 (5 bases). Germline CDR1 LGHNA, CDR2 YNFKEQ. V lost 1 base, J lost 2 bases, and 14 bases lay in between. The CDR3 has 16 residues. The CDR3 DNA sequence: TGTGCCAGCAGCCAAGGTAGGGGCGGCACGAACTATGGCTACACCTTC. Encoded protein: CASSQGRGGTNYGYTF.

CDR3 bases: TGTGCCTGGTGGGCCCTAGGGACCCAGTACTTC. Encoded protein: CAWWALGTQYF. The chain is built from TRBV30 and TRBJ2-5; no definite D call. CDR1 and CDR2 (germline): GTSNPN, SVGIG (reference sequence). V was cut by 5 bases and J by 7 bases, with 11 bases left in between. This CDR3 spans 11 amino acids.

The J gene is TRBJ2-3, the V gene TRBV30, with D perhaps being TRBD1 or TRBD2 (5 bases each). Germline loops: CDR1 GTSNPN, CDR2 SVGIG (reference sequence). This CDR3 contains 14 residues. V lost 3 bases and J lost 1, with 11 bases in between. The CDR3 spells CAWRVGGRTDTQYF. The CDR3 region has the DNA TGTGCCTGGAGGGTTGGGGGTCGCACAGATACGCAGTATTTT.

This chain connects TRBV4-2 to TRBJ2-5; possibly TRBD2 for D (6 bases). Trimming shortened V by 0 bases and J by 7 bases, and 18 bases separated the two germline ends. The CDR3 contains 16 residues. Germline-derived CDR1 and CDR2 are LGHNA and YNFKEQ. The CDR3 DNA is TGTGCCAGCAGCCAAGATTACGCTAGCGCGTCGGTGACCCAGTACTTC. Its translation: CASSQDYASASVTQYF.

V and J are TRBV2 and TRBJ2-1; D uncertain. The length of the CDR3 is 14 residues. V lost 0 bases to trimming and J lost 4 bases, with 7 bases between them. CDR1 SNHLY and CDR2 FYNNEI come from the germline V gene. The CDR3 loop reads CASSEATKYNEQFF. The CDR3 DNA reads as TGTGCCAGCAGTGAAGCCACGAAGTACAATGAGCAGTTCTTC. The full variable domain, in which reference TRBV2 and TRBJ2-1 provide the parts outside the CDR3, is EPEVTQTPSHQVTQMGQEVILRCVPISNHLYFYWYRQILGQKVEFLVSFYNNEISEKSEIFDDQFSVERPDGSNFTLKIRSTKLEDSAMYFCASSEATKYNEQFFGPGTRLTVL.

The chain carries TRBV28 and TRBJ1-2; D uncertain. In germline, CDR1 is MDHEN, CDR2 SYDVKM. Trimming removed 5 bases from V and 2 bases from J, with 15 bases in between. The CDR3 is 15 amino acids. The CDR3 DNA sequence: TGTGCCAGCAGTATGCCGGCGGGCGGAAACTATGGCTACACCTTC. Translated, it gives CASSMPAGGNYGYTF.

This clone showed up just once. The J gene is TRBJ2-5, the V gene TRBV19; 9 bases fit TRBD2. Germline V lookup: CDR1 LNHDA, CDR2 SQIVND (reference sequence). The CDR3 totals 15 residues. The V segment lost 5 bases and the J segment 5 bases; nucleotides outside the gene matches: 9. DNA for the CDR3: TGTGCCAGTAGTGAAGCGGGAGGCGGGTATGAGACCCAGTACTTC. Its protein is CASSEAGGGYETQYF.

The genes are TRBV7-3 and TRBJ2-2; D is unclear. V lost 1 base, J lost 3 bases, and 12 bases lay in between. The CDR3 spans 16 residues. Germline-derived CDR1 and CDR2 are SGHTA and FQGTGA. The CDR3 sequence: CASSLRPKPDTGELFF. CDR3 nucleotides: TGTGCCAGCAGCTTAAGGCCGAAACCCGACACCGGGGAGCTGTTTTTT.

In the case of this clone: A junction boundary mismatches the germline segment, possibly from a read error. The gene calls are TRBV7-7 and TRBJ2-5, with TRBD2 identical over 7 bases. The CDR3 extends over 16 amino acids. Germline V gene data show CDR1 as SSHAT and CDR2 as FNYEAQ (reference sequence). The CDR3 reads CASIPGGGGRGETQYF. The CDR3 region has the DNA TGTGCTAGCATCCCGGGAGGCGGCGGCCGGGGGGAGACCCAGTACTTC.

The chain carries TRBV28 and TRBJ1-2, with D perhaps TRBD1 (5 bases). The CDR3 has 15 residues. V lost 3 bases and J lost 6, with 17 bases in between. Germline V gives CDR1 MDHEN, CDR2 SYDVKM. The CDR3 coding sequence is TGTGCCAGCAGTTTCCAGGGCGGGGTTCTGGATGGCTACACCTTC. Its protein product is CASSFQGGVLDGYTF.

As regards this clone: One end of the junction does not line up with germline, which may come from a read error. The chain uses TRBV6-6 and TRBJ2-3; TRBD1 or TRBD2 may be the D gene (5 bases each). Germline V CDR1 and CDR2: MNHNY, SVGAGI (reference sequence). CDR3 length: 15 residues. CDR3 DNA: TGTGCCAGCAGTTACTTTTGGGGCGGGTCCGGTTTAATGGATTTT. It specifies CASSYFWGGSGLMDF.

The rearrangement uses TRBV9 and TRBJ1-1; 7 bases fit TRBD1. The CDR3 covers 15 residues. V shed 0 bases, J shed 4 bases, and the junction held 6 bases outside the gene matches. Germline V CDR1 and CDR2: SGDLS, YYNGEE. Written as DNA, the CDR3 is TGTGCCAGCAGCGTAGATAAGGGGGCGGCCACTGAAGCTTTCTTT. This gives the protein CASSVDKGAATEAFF.

This chain connects TRBV7-8 to TRBJ1-5; 10 nucleotides align to TRBD1. With V trimmed by 2 bases and J by 9 bases, 16 bases remained unmatched. The CDR3 is 18 residues long. Germline V lookup: CDR1 SGHVS, CDR2 FQNEAQ. The DNA for the CDR3 is TGTGCCAGCAGCTTAAGGCCGACAGGGGGCGGCGAAGGGGGGCCCCAGCATTTT. This encodes CASSLRPTGGGEGGPQHF.

CDR3 protein: CASSQDGTRAFASGNTIYF. CDR3 in DNA: TGCGCCAGCAGCCAAGATGGAACAAGGGCGTTTGCCTCTGGAAACACCATATATTTT. The gene calls are TRBV4-1 and TRBJ1-3; no firm D call. The V and J ends lost 0 bases and 0 bases respectively, with 18 bases between them. The CDR3 is made up of 19 amino acids. Germline V CDR1 and CDR2: MGHRA, YSYEKL.

The chain recombines TRBV27 with TRBJ1-5, with D tentatively TRBD1 (6 bases). The CDR3 extends over 14 amino acids. The ends were cut back, 1 base at V and 4 bases at J, with 8 bases in the middle. CDR1 MNHEY and CDR2 SMNVEV come from the germline V gene (reference sequence). Here the CDR3 DNA reads TGTGCCAGCAGTTTATGGCAGGGGAATCAGCCCCAGCATTTT. Its protein is CASSLWQGNQPQHF.

This chain connects TRBV21-1 to TRBJ2-1; the tabulated D call, TRBD2, remains unverified against the DNA. TRBV21-1 is noted as a pseudogene. This CDR3 is built from 17 residues. CDR3 loop: CASSKPLSVADGHEQFF. In nucleotides, the CDR3 is TGTGCCAGCAGCAAACCTCTTTCTGTAGCGGATGGGCATGAGCAGTTCTTC.

The chain joins TRBV5-4 to TRBJ2-1; 11 nucleotides agree with TRBD2. The CDR3 extends over 16 amino acids. The V gene's germline CDR1 is SGHNT and CDR2 YYREEE (reference sequence). Trimming at V came to 4 bases and at J to 7 bases, leaving 10 bases not matched to a gene. The CDR3, as DNA: TGTGCCAGCAGCCCGAACAAACTAGCGGGAGTAAATGAGCAGTTCTTC. Amino acids: CASSPNKLAGVNEQFF.

The chain links TRBV5-1 to TRBJ1-1, with D unresolved. This CDR3 comprises 14 residues. Germline CDR1 is SGHRS and CDR2 is YFSETQ. With 0 bases removed from V and 1 base from J, the gap between germline ends came to 7 bases. CDR3 sequence reads: CASSLGRGNTEAFF. CDR3 DNA: TGCGCCAGCAGCTTGGGACGGGGGAACACTGAAGCTTTCTTT.